A single sample gave rise to the 8 T cell receptor beta chains below, sequenced in a study of CD8 T cells in ankylosing spondylitis. General study findings and limits: Seemingly distinctive of ankylosing spondylitis blood was a TCR beta motif formed by eight highly homologous variants.

The antigens for these receptors are not known. TCRdb reprocessed the 5' RACE reads via MiXCR and lists one record per CDR3 protein. The sample holds about 510,000 distinct CDR3 sequences, approximately 5.3% seen once. Sequencing was performed on blood, either unsorted or a sorted T cell fraction (not recorded which). All receptors come from a male donor with ankylosing spondylitis.

This clonotype showed up just a few times. In nucleotides, the CDR3 is TGTGCCAGCAGTTTTGCGACAGGGAGCTCTGGGGCCAACGTCCTGACTTTC. Its translation: CASSFATGSSGANVLTF. The rearrangement links TRBV6-5 to TRBJ2-6; 7 positions match TRBD1. The length of the CDR3 is 17 residues. V was pared by 4 bases and J by 0 bases, with 6 bases of the junction left unmatched. CDR1 and CDR2 from the germline V gene are MNHEY and SVGAGI.

This clonotype has a count of ten or more. The V call is TRBV5-1, the J call TRBJ2-4; no definite D call. This CDR3 has 17 residues. V was shortened by 1 base and J by 1 base, with 15 bases between the two germline ends. Germline V gene lookup returns CDR1 SGHRS and CDR2 YFSETQ. In DNA form, the CDR3 reads TGCGCCAGCAGCTTGAGGCCAGCCGTTGAGGCCAAAAACATTCAGTACTTC. Translating it yields CASSLRPAVEAKNIQYF.

The sample holds a few counts of this clonotype. A much larger clone is a single base away; this may be a read error. As DNA, the CDR3 is TGTGCCAGCAGTGAGGGGATTTCACCCCTCCACTTT. It translates to CASSEGISPLHF. This sequence joins TRBV25-1 and TRBJ1-6; no definite D call. The CDR3 has 12 residues. The germline gives CDR1 MGHDK, CDR2 SYGVNS. V was cut by 3 bases and J by 9 bases, with 6 bases left in between. Together with reference TRBV25-1 and TRBJ1-6, the CDR3 gives the full variable domain: EADIYQTPRYLVIGTGKKITLECSQTMGHDKMYWYQQDPGMELHLIHYSYGVNSTEKGDLSSESTVSRIRTEHFPLTLESARPSHTSQYLCASSEGISPLHFGNGTRLTVT.

This clonotype was seen at least ten times. The CDR3 loop is CASSQQSGSSDTQYF. The DNA of the CDR3 is TGCGCCAGCAGCCAGCAAAGCGGGAGCTCAGATACGCAGTATTTT. V gene TRBV4-3 combines with J gene TRBJ2-3; 8 nucleotides match TRBD2. There are 15 residues in the CDR3. J gave up 4 bases and V 3 bases, and 6 bases lay outside the gene matches. The germline V gene encodes CDR1 LGHNA and CDR2 YSLEER.

This clonotype was counted ten times or more. V is TRBV5-6 and J is TRBJ1-1; D may be TRBD1 (5 bases). The ends were cut back, 0 bases at V and 1 base at J, with 10 bases in the middle. The CDR3 is 15 residues long. Germline-derived CDR1 and CDR2 are SGHDT and YYEEEE. The DNA of the CDR3 is TGTGCCAGCAGCTTGGCGGTGGGGGGGAACACTGAAGCTTTCTTT. As protein: CASSLAVGGNTEAFF. The full variable domain, rest sourced from reference TRBV5-6 and TRBJ1-1, is DAGVTQSPTHLIKTRGQQVTLRCSPKSGHDTVSWYQQALGQGPQFIFQYYEEEERQRGNFPDRFSGHQFPNYSSELNVNALLLGDSALYLCASSLAVGGNTEAFFGQGTRLTVV.

The sample holds many counts of this clonotype. The rearrangement joins TRBV15 to TRBJ2-2; D unclear. This CDR3 contains 16 residues. Germline V lookup: CDR1 LNHNV, CDR2 YYDKDF (reference sequence). Trimming removed 1 base at V and 1 base at J, with 10 bases between. CDR3 DNA sequence: TGTGCCACCAGCAGAGTTCTTAATCTGAACACCGGGGAGCTGTTTTTT. Translated, it gives CATSRVLNLNTGELFF.

The rearrangement joins TRBV9 to TRBJ2-3; D gene unclear. V lost 4 bases to trimming and J lost 2 bases, with 14 bases between them. The CDR3 has 15 amino acids. From germline, CDR1 is SGDLS and CDR2 YYNGEE. CDR3 protein: CASSPRPSPTDTQYF. The CDR3 nucleotides are TGTGCCAGCAGCCCGAGACCCTCCCCCACAGATACGCAGTATTTT.

This clonotype was recorded at least ten times. V usage is TRBV6-5 and J usage is TRBJ1-2; 8 bases align to TRBD1. Losses at the gene ends were 2 bases for V and 7 bases for J; bases not matched to a gene: 6. The germline CDR1 and CDR2 sequences are MNHEY and SVGAGI. The CDR3 is 14 residues long. The CDR3: CASSYHDRGGGYTF. In nucleotides, the CDR3 is TGTGCCAGCAGTTACCACGACAGGGGCGGTGGCTACACCTTC.